This T cell receptor beta chain comes out of a study of technical replicates of blood from a handful of donors. CDR1 is SGHTA and CDR2 is FQGTGA in the germline V gene. V lost 2 bases to trimming and J lost 3 bases; unmatched junction nucleotides: 2. CDR3 size: 15 residues. Sequencing was performed with immunoSEQ multiplex PCR; in TCRdb, only in-frame clones are kept and a portion is missing. The data show roughly 93,000 clones, approximately 94% seen once. This sequence originates from a human donor in good health. The chain is built from TRBV7-3 and TRBJ1-2; 11 bases agree with TRBD1. The sequenced sample consisted of T cells isolated from PBMCs. The CDR3 sequence is CASSLGQGAHYGYTF. For the CDR3, the DNA is TGTGCCAGCAGCTTAGGACAGGGGGCACACTATGGCTACACCTTC.